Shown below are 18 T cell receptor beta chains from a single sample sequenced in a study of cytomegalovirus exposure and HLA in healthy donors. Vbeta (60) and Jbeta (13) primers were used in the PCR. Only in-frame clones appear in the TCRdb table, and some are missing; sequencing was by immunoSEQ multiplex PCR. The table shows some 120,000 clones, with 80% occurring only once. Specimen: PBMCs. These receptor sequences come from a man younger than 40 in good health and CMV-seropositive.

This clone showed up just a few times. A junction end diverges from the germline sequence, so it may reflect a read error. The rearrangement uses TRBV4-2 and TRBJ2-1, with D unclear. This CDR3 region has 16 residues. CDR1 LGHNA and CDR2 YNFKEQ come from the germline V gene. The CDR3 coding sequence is TGTGCCAGCAGCCAAGAGACGATAGACTCCAACAATGAGCAGTTCTTC. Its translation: CASSQETIDSNNEQFF.

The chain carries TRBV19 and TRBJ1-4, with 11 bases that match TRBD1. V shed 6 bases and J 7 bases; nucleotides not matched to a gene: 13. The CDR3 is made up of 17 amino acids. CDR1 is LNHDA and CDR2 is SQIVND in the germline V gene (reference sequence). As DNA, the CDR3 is TGTGCCAGTAGAGCCGCCGGGACAGGGGGGGGTGGTGAAAAACTGTTTTTT. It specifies CASRAAGTGGGGEKLFF.

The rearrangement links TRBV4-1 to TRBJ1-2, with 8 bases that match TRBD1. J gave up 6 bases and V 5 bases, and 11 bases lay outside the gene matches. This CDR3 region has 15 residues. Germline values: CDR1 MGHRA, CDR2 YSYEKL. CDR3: CASSGRARGPDGYTF. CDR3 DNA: TGCGCCAGCAGCGGCCGGGCCAGGGGGCCGGATGGCTACACCTTC.

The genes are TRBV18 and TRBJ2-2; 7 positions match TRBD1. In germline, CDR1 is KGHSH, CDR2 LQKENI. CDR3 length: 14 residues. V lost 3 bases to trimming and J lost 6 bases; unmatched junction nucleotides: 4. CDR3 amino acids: CASSPQTGSGELFF. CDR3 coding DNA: TGTGCCAGCTCACCGCAGACAGGGTCCGGGGAGCTGTTTTTT.

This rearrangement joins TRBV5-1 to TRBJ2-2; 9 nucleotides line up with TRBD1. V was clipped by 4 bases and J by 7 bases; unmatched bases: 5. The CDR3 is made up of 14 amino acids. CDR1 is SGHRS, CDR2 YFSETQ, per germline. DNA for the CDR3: TGCGCCAGCAGCCGTGACAGGGGGTACGGGGAGCTGTTTTTT. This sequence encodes CASSRDRGYGELFF.

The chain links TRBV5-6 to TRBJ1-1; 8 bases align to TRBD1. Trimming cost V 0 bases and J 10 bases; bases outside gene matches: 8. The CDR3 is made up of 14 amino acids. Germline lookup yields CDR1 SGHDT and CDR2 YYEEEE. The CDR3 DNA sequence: TGTGCCAGCAGCTTGGCTCAGGGGGCTATCGCAGCTTTCTTT. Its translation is CASSLAQGAIAAFF. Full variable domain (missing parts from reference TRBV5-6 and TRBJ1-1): DAGVTQSPTHLIKTRGQQVTLRCSPKSGHDTVSWYQQALGQGPQFIFQYYEEEERQRGNFPDRFSGHQFPNYSSELNVNALLLGDSALYLCASSLAQGAIAAFFGQGTRLTVV.

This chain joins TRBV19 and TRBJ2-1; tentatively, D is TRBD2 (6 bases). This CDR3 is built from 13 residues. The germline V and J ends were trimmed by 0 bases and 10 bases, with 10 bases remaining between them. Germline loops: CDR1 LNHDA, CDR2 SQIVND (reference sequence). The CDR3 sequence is CASSIEGRREQFF. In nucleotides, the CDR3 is TGTGCCAGTAGTATAGAGGGGAGGAGGGAGCAGTTCTTC.

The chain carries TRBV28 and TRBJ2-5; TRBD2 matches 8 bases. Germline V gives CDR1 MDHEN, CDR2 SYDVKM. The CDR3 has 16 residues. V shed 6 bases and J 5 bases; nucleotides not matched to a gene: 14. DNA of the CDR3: TGTGCCAGCAGCTCCCATCGGGGGGGATTGGAGGAGACCCAGTACTTC. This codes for CASSSHRGGLEETQYF. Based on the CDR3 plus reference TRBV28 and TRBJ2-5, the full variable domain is DVKVTQSSRYLVKRTGEKVFLECVQDMDHENMFWYRQDPGLGLRLIYFSYDVKMKEKGDIPEGYSVSREKKERFSLILESASTNQTSMYLCASSSHRGGLEETQYFGPGTRLLVL.

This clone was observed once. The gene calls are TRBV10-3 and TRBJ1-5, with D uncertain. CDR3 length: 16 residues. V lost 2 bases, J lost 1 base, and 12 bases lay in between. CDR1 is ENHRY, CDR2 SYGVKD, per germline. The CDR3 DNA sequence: TGTGCCATCAGTGAGGGAGGGAGGTGGAGCAATCAGCCCCAGCATTTT. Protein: CAISEGGRWSNQPQHF.

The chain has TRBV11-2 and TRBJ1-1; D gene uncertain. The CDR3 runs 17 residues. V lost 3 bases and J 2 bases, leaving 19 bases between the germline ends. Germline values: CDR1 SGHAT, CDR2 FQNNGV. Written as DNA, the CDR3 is TGTGCCAGCAGCTTCCGGACTCGGGCGGGGTCCAACACTGAAGCTTTCTTT. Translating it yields CASSFRTRAGSNTEAFF.

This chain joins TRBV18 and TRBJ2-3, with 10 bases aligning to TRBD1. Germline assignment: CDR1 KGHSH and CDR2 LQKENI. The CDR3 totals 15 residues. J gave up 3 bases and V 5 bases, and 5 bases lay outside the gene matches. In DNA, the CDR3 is TGTGCCAGCTCAGACAGGGGGCTTTGGACAGATACGCAGTATTTT. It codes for CASSDRGLWTDTQYF.

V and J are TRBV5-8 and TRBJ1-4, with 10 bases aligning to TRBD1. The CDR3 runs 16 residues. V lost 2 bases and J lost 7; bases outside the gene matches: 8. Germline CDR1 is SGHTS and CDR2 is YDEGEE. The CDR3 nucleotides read TGTGCCAGCAGCTTAGGCTTGGACAGGGGGAGTGAAAAACTGTTTTTT. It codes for CASSLGLDRGSEKLFF.

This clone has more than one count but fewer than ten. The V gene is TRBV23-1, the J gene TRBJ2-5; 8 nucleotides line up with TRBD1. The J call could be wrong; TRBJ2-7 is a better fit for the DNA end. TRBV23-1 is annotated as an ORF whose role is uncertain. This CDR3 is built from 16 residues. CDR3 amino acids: CASRPRRGQLSYEQYF. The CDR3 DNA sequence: TGCGCCAGCAGGCCCCGCAGGGGGCAGTTGAGCTACGAGCAGTACTTC.

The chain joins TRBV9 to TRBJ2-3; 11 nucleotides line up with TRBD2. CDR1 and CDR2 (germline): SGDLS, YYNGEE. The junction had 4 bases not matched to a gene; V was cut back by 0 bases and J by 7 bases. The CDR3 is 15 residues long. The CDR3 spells CASSVASGGLYTQYF. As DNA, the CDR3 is TGTGCCAGCAGCGTAGCTAGCGGGGGGCTTTATACGCAGTATTTT.

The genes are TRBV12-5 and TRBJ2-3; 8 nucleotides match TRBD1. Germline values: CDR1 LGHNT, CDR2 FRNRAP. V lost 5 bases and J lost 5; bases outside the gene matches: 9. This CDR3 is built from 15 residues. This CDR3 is CASGAPTGVGDTQYF. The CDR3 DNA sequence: TGTGCTAGTGGTGCGCCGACAGGGGTAGGAGATACGCAGTATTTT. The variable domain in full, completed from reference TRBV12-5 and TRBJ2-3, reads DARVTQTPRHKVTEMGQEVTMRCQPILGHNTVFWYRQTMMQGLELLAYFRNRAPLDDSGMPKDRFSAEMPDATLATLKIQPSEPRDSAVYFCASGAPTGVGDTQYFGPGTRLTVL.

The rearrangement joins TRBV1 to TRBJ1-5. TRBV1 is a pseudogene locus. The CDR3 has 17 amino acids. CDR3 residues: CTSSLEGFRYSNQPQHF. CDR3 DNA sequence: TGCACCAGCAGCCTGGAGGGGTTTCGTTATAGCAATCAGCCCCAGCATTTT.

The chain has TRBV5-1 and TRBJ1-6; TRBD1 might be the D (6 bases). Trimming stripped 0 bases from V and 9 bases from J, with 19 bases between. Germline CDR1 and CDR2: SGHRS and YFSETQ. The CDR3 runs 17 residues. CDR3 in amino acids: CASSLVQQGISSSPLHF. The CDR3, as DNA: TGCGCCAGCAGCTTGGTACAACAGGGTATATCATCTTCACCCCTCCACTTT.

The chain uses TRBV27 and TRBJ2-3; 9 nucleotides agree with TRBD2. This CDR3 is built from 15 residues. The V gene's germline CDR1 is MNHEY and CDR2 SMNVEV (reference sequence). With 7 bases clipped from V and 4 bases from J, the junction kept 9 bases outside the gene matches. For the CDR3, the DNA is TGTGCCAGCAAGACGGCGGGGGGGCCCCCAGATACGCAGTATTTT. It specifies CASKTAGGPPDTQYF.